Listed below are T cell receptor beta chains from one sample, sequenced in a study of T cells in localized non-small cell lung cancer. Assay used: immunoSEQ multiplex PCR; TCRdb lists only in-frame clones, some missing. The top ten clones hold 28% of a sample with around 2,800 clones, roughly 24% of them seen once. The source was lung tumor tissue, collected before any cancer treatment. These TCRs come from a male donor older than 55 with stage I lung adenocarcinoma. Both conserved end residues are part of each CDR3. Each record gives: CDR3 length, V gene, clone size, J gene, D gene, CDR3 DNA, CDR3 protein. D genes are given only for firm matches. Expanded clones get a size class; other rows say once, few or many, or leave the size out.

15	TRBV11-3	few	TRBJ2-1	NA	TGTGCCAGCAGCCAATCCGGGACTGCGAGGAATGAGCAGTTCTTC	CASSQSGTARNEQFF
16	TRBV6-8	few	TRBJ1-2	NA	TGTGCCAGCAGTTCCCGCCTATACGGTGTTAACTATGGCTACACCTTC	CASSSRLYGVNYGYTF
14	TRBV29-1	NA	TRBJ2-7	TRBD1	TGCAGCGTTGATGGAGGGACAGGGTCCTACGAGCAGTACTTC	CSVDGGTGSYEQYF
16	TRBV14	NA	TRBJ2-6	NA	TGTGCCAGCAGCCAAGGGGGGTTCTCTGGGGCCAACGTCCTGACTTTC	CASSQGGFSGANVLTF
14	TRBV6-8	NA	TRBJ2-7	NA	TGTGCCAGCAGTCCCACACGGGAAAACTACGAGCAGTACTTC	CASSPTRENYEQYF
19	TRBV28	NA	TRBJ1-5	TRBD1	TGTGCCAGCAGTTTATATGGGACAGGGGGAAAGTATAGCAATCAGCCCCAGCATTTT	CASSLYGTGGKYSNQPQHF
16	TRBV11-3	few	TRBJ2-3	TRBD1	TGTGCCAGCAGCTTTGCAGGGACAGGGGTGGCAGATACGCAGTATTTT	CASSFAGTGVADTQYF
14	TRBV6-8	few	TRBJ2-5	NA	TGTGCCAGTGGGGGACGGGCTCTCCAAGAGACCCAGTACTTC	CASGGRALQETQYF
13	TRBV29-1	NA	TRBJ1-5	NA	TGCAGCGTTTCGGGAGGCTACAATCAGCCCCAGCATTTT	CSVSGGYNQPQHF
17	TRBV5-1	NA	TRBJ2-3	TRBD2	TGCGCCAGCAGCTTGGTTCCGGGACTAGCGAACACAGATACGCAGTATTTT	CASSLVPGLANTDTQYF
14	TRBV5-1	once	TRBJ1-4	NA	TGCGCCAGCAGCTTGGGGGTAGTCGATGAAAAACTGTTTTTT	CASSLGVVDEKLFF
17	TRBV15	medium-sized	TRBJ2-1	NA	TGTGCCACCAGCAGACGTAGCTTAAGATCACCCAGCGATGAGCAGTTCTTC	CATSRRSLRSPSDEQFF
15	TRBV11-3	few	TRBJ2-5	TRBD2	TGTGCCAGCAGCTCCTCGACTAGCGGGGGAGAGACCCAGTACTTC	CASSSSTSGGETQYF
14	TRBV7-6	few	TRBJ1-3	NA	TGTGCCAGCAGCGTAAACCGGGACAGAAACACCATATATTTT	CASSVNRDRNTIYF
13	TRBV30	NA	TRBJ1-3	NA	TGTGCCTGGAGTGTATACCCTGGAAACACCATATATTTT	CAWSVYPGNTIYF
15	TRBV7-6	NA	TRBJ2-2	NA	TGTGCCAGCAGAACAAGCGGTAAAAACACCGGGGAGCTGTTTTTT	CASRTSGKNTGELFF
15	TRBV19	NA	TRBJ2-5	TRBD2	TGTGCCAGTAGTATCTTTAGCGGGGGGCCGGAGACCCAGTACTTC	CASSIFSGGPETQYF
16	TRBV6-8	NA	TRBJ2-7	NA	TGTGCCAGCAGTTACTCGATGTGGGATTACTCCTACGAGCAGTACTTC	CASSYSMWDYSYEQYF
14	TRBV18	NA	TRBJ1-1	NA	TGTGCCAGCTCACCACGTCAGGATGACACTGAAGCTTTCTTT	CASSPRQDDTEAFF
12	TRBV30	NA	TRBJ1-2	NA	TGTGCCTGGAGGCGAAGGAACTATGGCTACACCTTC	CAWRRRNYGYTF
13	TRBV23-1	few	TRBJ2-7	NA	TGCGCCAGCAGATGGGCCAGCTCCTACGAGCAGTACTTC	CASRWASSYEQYF
18	TRBV9	NA	TRBJ2-7	TRBD2	TGTGCCAGCAGCGATGGGGTTAGTCAGGCGGGGGTCTCCTACGAGCAGTACTTC	CASSDGVSQAGVSYEQYF
14	TRBV11-3	NA	TRBJ2-3	NA	TGTGCCAGCAGCTTCGGGGGCCGCACAGATACGCAGTATTTT	CASSFGGRTDTQYF
14	TRBV30	once	TRBJ2-3	NA	TGTGCCTGGAGTGCCCTACAGGGTTGGAATACGCAGTATTTT	CAWSALQGWNTQYF
13	TRBV19	few	TRBJ1-1	NA	TGTGCCAGTAGTATCGTACAGGGCACTGAAGCTTTCTTT	CASSIVQGTEAFF